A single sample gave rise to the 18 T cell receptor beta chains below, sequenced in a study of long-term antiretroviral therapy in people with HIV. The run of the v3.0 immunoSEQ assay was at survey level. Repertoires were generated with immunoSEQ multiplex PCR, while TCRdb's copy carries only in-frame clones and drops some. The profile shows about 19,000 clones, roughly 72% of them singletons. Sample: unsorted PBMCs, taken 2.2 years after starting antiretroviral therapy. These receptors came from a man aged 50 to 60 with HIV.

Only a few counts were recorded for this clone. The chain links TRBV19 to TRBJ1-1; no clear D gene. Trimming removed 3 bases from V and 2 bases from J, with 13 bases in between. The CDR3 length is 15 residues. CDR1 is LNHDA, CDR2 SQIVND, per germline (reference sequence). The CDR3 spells CASSIPFGRNTEAFF. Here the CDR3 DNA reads TGTGCCAGTAGTATCCCCTTTGGCAGAAACACTGAAGCTTTCTTT. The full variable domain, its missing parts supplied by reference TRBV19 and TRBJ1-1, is DGGITQSPKYLFRKEGQNVTLSCEQNLNHDAMYWYRQDPGQGLRLIYYSQIVNDFQKGDIAEGYSVSREKKESFPLTVTSAQKNPTAFYLCASSIPFGRNTEAFFGQGTRLTVV.

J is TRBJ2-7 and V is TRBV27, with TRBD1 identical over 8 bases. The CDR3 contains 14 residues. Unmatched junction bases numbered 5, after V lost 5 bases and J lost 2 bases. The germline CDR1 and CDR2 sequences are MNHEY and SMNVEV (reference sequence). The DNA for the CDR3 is TGTGCCAGCAGTCGCAGGGGGCCCGCCTACGAGCAGTACTTC. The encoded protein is CASSRRGPAYEQYF.

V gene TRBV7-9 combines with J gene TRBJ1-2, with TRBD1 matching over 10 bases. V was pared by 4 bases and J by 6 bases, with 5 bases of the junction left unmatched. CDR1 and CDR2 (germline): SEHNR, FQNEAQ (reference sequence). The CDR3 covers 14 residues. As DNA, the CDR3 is TGTGCCAGCAGCTCTATGACAGGGGGCGATGGCTACACCTTC. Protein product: CASSSMTGGDGYTF.

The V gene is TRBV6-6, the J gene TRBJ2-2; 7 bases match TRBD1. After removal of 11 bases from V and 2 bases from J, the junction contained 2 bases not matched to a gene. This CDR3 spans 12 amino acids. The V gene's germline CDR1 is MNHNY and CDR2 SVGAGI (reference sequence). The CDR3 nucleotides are TGTGCCGAGGGGGCAAACACCGGGGAGCTGTTTTTT. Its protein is CAEGANTGELFF.

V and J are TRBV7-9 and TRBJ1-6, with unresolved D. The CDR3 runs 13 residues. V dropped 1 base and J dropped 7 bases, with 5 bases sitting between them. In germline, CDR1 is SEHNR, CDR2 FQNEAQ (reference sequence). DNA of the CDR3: TGTGCCAGCAGCTTAGACACCAATTCACCCCTCCACTTT. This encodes CASSLDTNSPLHF. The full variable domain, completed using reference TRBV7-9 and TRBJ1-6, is DTGVSQNPRHKITKRGQNVTFRCDPISEHNRLYWYRQTLGQGPEFLTYFQNEAQLEKSRLLSDRFSAERPKGSFSTLEIQRTEQGDSAMYLCASSLDTNSPLHFGNGTRLTVT.

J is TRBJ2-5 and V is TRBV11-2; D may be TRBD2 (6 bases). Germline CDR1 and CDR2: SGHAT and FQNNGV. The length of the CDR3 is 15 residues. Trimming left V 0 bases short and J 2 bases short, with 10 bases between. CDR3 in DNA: TGTGCCAGCAGCTTAGATATAGGACTACAAGAGACCCAGTACTTC. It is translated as CASSLDIGLQETQYF.

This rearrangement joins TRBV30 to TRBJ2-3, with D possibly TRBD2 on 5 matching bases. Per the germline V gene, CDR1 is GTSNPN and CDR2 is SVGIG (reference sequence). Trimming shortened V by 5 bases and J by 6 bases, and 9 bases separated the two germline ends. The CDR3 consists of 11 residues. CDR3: CAWAWEDTQYF. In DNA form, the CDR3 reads TGTGCCTGGGCCTGGGAGGATACGCAGTATTTT.

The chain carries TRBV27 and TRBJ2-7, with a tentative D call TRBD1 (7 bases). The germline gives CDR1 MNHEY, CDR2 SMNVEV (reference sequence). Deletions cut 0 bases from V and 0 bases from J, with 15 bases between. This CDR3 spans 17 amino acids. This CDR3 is CASSLSAGTASSYEQYF. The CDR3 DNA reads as TGTGCCAGCAGTTTATCGGCGGGGACAGCCAGCTCCTACGAGCAGTACTTC.

CDR3 region: CASSKGAWETQYF. CDR3 nucleotides: TGTGCCAGCAGTAAGGGGGCGTGGGAGACCCAGTACTTC. The chain has TRBV7-9 and TRBJ2-5, with TRBD1 matching 7 bases. Germline V lookup: CDR1 SEHNR, CDR2 FQNEAQ (reference sequence). The V segment lost 6 bases and the J segment 5 bases; nucleotides outside the gene matches: 6. The CDR3 has 13 amino acids.

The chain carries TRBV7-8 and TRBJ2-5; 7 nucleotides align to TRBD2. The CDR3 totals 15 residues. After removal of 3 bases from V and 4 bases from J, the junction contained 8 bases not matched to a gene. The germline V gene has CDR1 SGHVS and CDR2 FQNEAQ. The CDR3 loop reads CASSLGGRRGETQYF. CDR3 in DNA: TGTGCCAGCAGCTTGGGAGGGAGACGAGGAGAGACCCAGTACTTC.

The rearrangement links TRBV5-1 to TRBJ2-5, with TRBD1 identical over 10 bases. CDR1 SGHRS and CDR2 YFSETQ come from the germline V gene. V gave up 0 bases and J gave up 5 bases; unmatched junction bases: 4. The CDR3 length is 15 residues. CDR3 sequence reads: CASSLAGTGEETQYF. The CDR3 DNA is TGCGCCAGCAGCTTGGCTGGGACAGGGGAGGAGACCCAGTACTTC.

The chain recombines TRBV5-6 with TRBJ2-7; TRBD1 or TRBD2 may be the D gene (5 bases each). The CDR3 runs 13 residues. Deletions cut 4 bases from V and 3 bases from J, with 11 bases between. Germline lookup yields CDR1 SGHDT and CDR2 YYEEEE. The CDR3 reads CASSIGTLYEQYF. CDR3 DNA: TGTGCCAGCAGCATCGGGACCCTCTACGAGCAGTACTTC.

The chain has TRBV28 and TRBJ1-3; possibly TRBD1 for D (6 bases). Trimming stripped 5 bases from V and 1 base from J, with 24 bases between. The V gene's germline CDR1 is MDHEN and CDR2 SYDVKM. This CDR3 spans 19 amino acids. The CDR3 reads CASSVPKDRRTTSGNTIYF. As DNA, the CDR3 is TGTGCCAGCAGTGTCCCTAAGGACAGACGGACAACTTCTGGAAACACCATATATTTT.

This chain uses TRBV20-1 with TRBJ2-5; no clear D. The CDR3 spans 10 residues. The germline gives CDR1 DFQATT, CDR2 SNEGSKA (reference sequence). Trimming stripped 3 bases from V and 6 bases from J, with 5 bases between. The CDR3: CSARGKTQYF. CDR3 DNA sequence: TGCAGTGCTAGGGGAAAGACCCAGTACTTC.

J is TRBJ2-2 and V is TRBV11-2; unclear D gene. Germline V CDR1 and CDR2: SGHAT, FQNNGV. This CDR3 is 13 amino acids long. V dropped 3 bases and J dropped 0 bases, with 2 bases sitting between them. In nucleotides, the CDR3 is TGTGCCAGCAGCTTCACGAACACCGGGGAGCTGTTTTTT. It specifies CASSFTNTGELFF.

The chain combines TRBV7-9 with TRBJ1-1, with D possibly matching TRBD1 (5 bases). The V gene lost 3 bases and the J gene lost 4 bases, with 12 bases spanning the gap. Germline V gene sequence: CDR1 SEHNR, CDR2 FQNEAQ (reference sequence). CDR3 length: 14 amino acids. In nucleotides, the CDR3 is TGTGCCAGCAGCTTGGATGCGGGGGGCACTGAAGCTTTCTTT. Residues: CASSLDAGGTEAFF.

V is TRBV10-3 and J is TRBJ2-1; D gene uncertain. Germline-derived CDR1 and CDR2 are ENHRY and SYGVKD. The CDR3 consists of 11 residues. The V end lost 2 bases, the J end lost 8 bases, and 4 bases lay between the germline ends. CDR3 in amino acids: CAISELDEQFF. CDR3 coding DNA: TGTGCCATCAGTGAGCTGGATGAGCAGTTCTTC.

CDR3 bases: TGCGCCAGCAGCTTGGGAGTGGGCCGGACCTATGGCTACACCTTC. It is translated as CASSLGVGRTYGYTF. The gene calls are TRBV5-1 and TRBJ1-2; no firm D call. Per germline, CDR1 SGHRS and CDR2 YFSETQ. The CDR3 runs 15 residues. The germline V and J ends were trimmed by 0 bases and 4 bases, with 13 bases remaining between them.